The TCR beta chain under discussion was sequenced for a study of blood T cell dynamics during melanoma immunotherapy. Whole-study results and caveats: Unlike progressors, later disease-control patients had W3 repertoires gaining clonality or diversity.

The time point denotes: week 3, after first cycle of checkpoint inhibitor. This clone appeared a single time. Its cognate antigen is unknown. Measured with immunoSEQ multiplex PCR; TCRdb has only the in-frame clones, and not every one. The sample consists of about 11,000 clones, about 80% of them appearing once. This specimen consisted of blood, obtained from a patient treated with checkpoint blockade. The TCR originated in a human donor with melanoma.

This CDR3 is CASSLGGTDTQYF. The CDR3 coding sequence is TGTGCCAGCAGCTTGGGGGGCACAGATACGCAGTATTTT. This rearrangement joins TRBV7-9 to TRBJ2-3, with D tentatively TRBD1 or TRBD2 (5 bases each). Per the germline V gene, CDR1 is SEHNR and CDR2 is FQNEAQ (reference sequence). The CDR3 length is 13 residues. V was trimmed by 3 bases and J by 1 base, leaving 5 bases between them.